Following are 16 T cell receptor beta chains from one sample sequenced in a study of blood T cell repertoires in COVID-19. The assay was immunoSEQ multiplex PCR, and TCRdb's table has in-frame clones only and misses some. The sample yields more than 70,000 clones, 89% seen once. Sample: peripheral blood. These receptors all come from a man aged 50 or older with acute or convalescent COVID-19.

The chain couples TRBV2 to TRBJ2-1; tentatively, D is TRBD2 (6 bases). The CDR3 consists of 22 residues. Germline values: CDR1 SNHLY, CDR2 FYNNEI. The V end was cut by 4 bases, the J end by 4 bases, with 35 bases between. The CDR3 DNA is TGTGCCAGCAGTGTGCGACCCCCCCACCCAGCGGGTCCGATACACCGGTACAATGAGCAGTTCTTC. It codes for CASSVRPPHPAGPIHRYNEQFF.

The chain recombines TRBV2 with TRBJ2-5; TRBD1 aligns across 9 bases. From germline, CDR1 is SNHLY and CDR2 FYNNEI. The CDR3 covers 15 residues. With 3 bases clipped from V and 5 bases from J, the junction kept 7 bases outside the gene matches. The CDR3 is CASSETYRGLETQYF. CDR3 in DNA: TGTGCCAGCAGTGAGACTTACAGGGGGCTGGAGACCCAGTACTTC.

This rearrangement joins TRBV18 to TRBJ2-5, with TRBD2 as a possible D gene (6 bases). Between the trimmed V and J ends, which lost 3 bases and 5 bases, there was a span of 19 bases. From germline, CDR1 is KGHSH and CDR2 LQKENI. The CDR3 extends over 16 amino acids. CDR3 coding DNA: TGTGCCAGCTCACCCCCGGGGGACGCGTCCTGGGAGACCCAGTACTTC. Residues: CASSPPGDASWETQYF.

A single count supports this clone. This rearrangement joins TRBV30 to TRBJ2-4; the match to TRBD1 covers 7 bases. V shed 5 bases and J 8 bases; nucleotides not matched to a gene: 3. Germline assignment: CDR1 GTSNPN and CDR2 SVGIG (reference sequence). The CDR3 has 11 residues. The CDR3 region is CAWDRVDIQYF. The CDR3 bases are TGTGCCTGGGACAGGGTTGACATTCAGTACTTC.

The chain has TRBV5-6 and TRBJ2-5; 11 bases line up with TRBD2. The V gene's germline CDR1 is SGHDT and CDR2 YYEEEE. The ends lost 3 bases at V and 5 bases at J; junction bases unmatched: 12. The CDR3 contains 17 residues. The CDR3 DNA reads as TGTGCCAGCAGCTCGTTGCTAGCGGGGGGCCGGGGGGAGACCCAGTACTTC. It translates to CASSSLLAGGRGETQYF.

This clone was observed a handful of times. This rearrangement joins TRBV7-2 to TRBJ1-2, with TRBD1 as a possible D gene (6 bases). From germline, CDR1 is SGHTA and CDR2 FQGNSA. The V end was cut by 5 bases, the J end by 8 bases, with 15 bases between. The CDR3 has 13 residues. The CDR3 region is CASSTRQEGGYTF. Written as DNA, the CDR3 is TGTGCCAGCAGCACCAGACAGGAAGGCGGCTACACCTTC. The full variable domain, with the rest looked up from reference TRBV7-2 and TRBJ1-2, is GAGVSQSPSNKVTEKGKDVELRCDPISGHTALYWYRQSLGQGLEFLIYFQGNSAPDKSGLPSDRFSAERTGGSVSTLTIQRTQQEDSAVYLCASSTRQEGGYTFGSGTRLTVV.

This clone has only a few counts. The chain is built from TRBV28 and TRBJ1-3; 8 positions agree with TRBD1. Germline CDR1 and CDR2: MDHEN and SYDVKM. Trimming at V came to 6 bases and at J to 4 bases, leaving 8 bases not matched to a gene. CDR3 length: 15 amino acids. CDR3 nucleotides: TGTGCCAGCAGCTTAAACAGGGGGTTCGGAAACACCATATATTTT. The encoded protein is CASSLNRGFGNTIYF.

This chain joins TRBV6-6 and TRBJ2-1, with unresolved D. Trimming left V 7 bases short and J 3 bases short, with 10 bases between. Germline lookup yields CDR1 MNHNY and CDR2 SVGAGI (reference sequence). This CDR3 comprises 13 residues. The CDR3 DNA sequence: TGTGCCAGCACCGGTAGTTTCTACAATGAGCAGTTCTTC. Residues: CASTGSFYNEQFF.

The genes are TRBV5-1 and TRBJ1-3; TRBD1 matches 7 bases. Per the germline V gene, CDR1 is SGHRS and CDR2 is YFSETQ. V trimming: 3 bases; J trimming: 4 bases; junction bases outside the gene matches: 4. CDR3 size: 14 residues. The CDR3 DNA reads as TGCGCCAGCAGCTCAGGGGGGTCGGGAAACACCATATATTTT. Translated: CASSSGGSGNTIYF.

The chain combines TRBV7-3 with TRBJ1-5, with D unclear. Germline V CDR1 and CDR2: SGHTA, FQGTGA. Deletions cut 5 bases from V and 3 bases from J, with 8 bases between. The CDR3 sequence is 13 residues long. The CDR3 region has the DNA TGTGCCAGCAGCCTTGACTCCAATCAGCCCCAGCATTTT. Its protein is CASSLDSNQPQHF.

As for this clone: An end of the junction differs from the germline gene, which may be a read error. The chain has TRBV7-2 and TRBJ2-2; possible D gene TRBD2, 6 bases. This CDR3 region has 15 residues. From germline, CDR1 is SGHTA and CDR2 FQGNSA. The chain's CDR3 is CASTLVRAGTGELFF. DNA of the CDR3: TGTGCCAGCACCTTAGTACGAGCGGGCACCGGGGAGCTGTTTTTT.

There are a few counts of this clone. This CDR3 reads CASSFPASGEETQYF. CDR3 nucleotides: TGTGCCAGCAGCTTCCCCGCTAGCGGCGAAGAGACCCAGTACTTC. The chain has TRBV5-8 and TRBJ2-5, with 7 bases identical to TRBD2. CDR3 length: 15 amino acids. The germline CDR1 and CDR2 sequences are SGHTS and YDEGEE. V shed 2 bases, J shed 3 bases, and the junction held 7 bases outside the gene matches. Looking up the rest from reference TRBV5-8 and TRBJ2-5 gives the full variable domain: EAGVTQSPTHLIKTRGQQATLRCSPISGHTSVYWYQQALGLGLQFLLWYDEGEERNRGNFPPRFSGRQFPNYSSELNVNALELEDSALYLCASSFPASGEETQYFGPGTRLLVL.

V is TRBV7-9 and J is TRBJ2-2; 7 bases line up with TRBD2. The germline V gene has CDR1 SEHNR and CDR2 FQNEAQ (reference sequence). CDR3 length equals 17 residues. J lost 3 bases, V lost 4 bases, and 11 bases had no gene match. For the CDR3, the DNA is TGTGCCAGCAGCTCAGTGATCCGTGGGGGGGACACCGGGGAGCTGTTTTTT. The encoded protein is CASSSVIRGGDTGELFF.

The chain employs TRBV10-3 and TRBJ1-3; 7 bases are shared with TRBD1. The CDR3 loop spans 15 amino acids. V shed 10 bases and J 1 base; nucleotides not matched to a gene: 10. Looked up from germline, CDR1 is ENHRY and CDR2 is SYGVKD. The DNA for the CDR3 is TGTGCCACCGGAAGACAGGGTCGGTCTGGAAACACCATATATTTT. As protein: CATGRQGRSGNTIYF.

This chain connects TRBV4-1 to TRBJ2-2; D perhaps matches TRBD1 (6 bases). This CDR3 comprises 16 residues. Trimming took 4 bases from V and 3 from J, leaving 15 bases between them. Per germline, CDR1 MGHRA and CDR2 YSYEKL. DNA of the CDR3: TGCGCCAGCAGCCTTCGACAGGCGAGGGACACCGGGGAGCTGTTTTTT. Translation: CASSLRQARDTGELFF.

This clone was seen a handful of times. V gene TRBV11-2 combines with J gene TRBJ1-4; 10 nucleotides line up with TRBD1. CDR1 is SGHAT and CDR2 is FQNNGV in the germline V gene. This CDR3 spans 17 amino acids. V trimming: 3 bases; J trimming: 8 bases; junction bases outside the gene matches: 12. The CDR3 loop is CASSFLRGQGNWEKLFF. DNA of the CDR3: TGTGCCAGCAGCTTCCTCCGGGGACAGGGGAATTGGGAAAAACTGTTTTTT.